Listed below are T cell receptor beta chains from one sample, sequenced in a study of cytomegalovirus exposure and HLA in healthy donors. Sequencing was performed with immunoSEQ multiplex PCR; in TCRdb, only in-frame clones are kept and a portion is missing. The sample shows approximately 120,000 clones, around four fifths of them seen only once. The sequenced material came from PBMCs. All receptors come from a man younger than 35 in good health and CMV-seropositive. Each CDR3 is given with its conserved first and last residue. A D gene is named only where the DNA matches it firmly. Rows may omit the clone size; those that give it use once, few, many or a size class.

TRBD2,TRBJ2-5,TRBV29-1,NA,CSVGGPGGGQETQYF,TGCAGCGTGGGGGGGCCGGGGGGGGGCCAAGAGACCCAGTACTTC
NA,TRBJ1-2,TRBV5-1,few,CASSPGNYGYTF,TGCGCCAGCAGTCCGGGGAACTATGGCTACACCTTC
NA,TRBJ1-2,TRBV30,NA,CAWTPQGHGYTF,TGTGCCTGGACTCCTCAGGGTCACGGCTACACCTTC
NA,TRBJ1-5,TRBV2,NA,CASSVSTATYQPQHF,TGTGCCAGCAGTGTTAGTACAGCCACTTATCAGCCCCAGCATTTT
TRBD1,TRBJ1-5,TRBV18,NA,CASSPTGFQPQHF,TGTGCCAGCTCCCCGACAGGGTTTCAGCCCCAGCATTTT
TRBD2,TRBJ2-1,TRBV7-3,once,CASSPGLAGAGNEQFF,TGTGCCAGCAGCCCCGGACTAGCGGGGGCGGGTAATGAGCAGTTCTTC
NA,TRBJ1-6,TRBV19,NA,CASPAGYNSPLHF,TGTGCCAGCCCCGCCGGTTATAATTCACCCCTCCACTTT
TRBD1,TRBJ2-3,TRBV6-5,NA,CASGRDRLSTDTQYF,TGTGCCAGCGGAAGGGACAGGCTCTCCACAGATACGCAGTATTTT
TRBD2,TRBJ2-1,TRBV6-4,few,CASSELAGGHNEQFF,TGTGCCAGCAGTGAACTAGCGGGGGGGCACAATGAGCAGTTCTTC
TRBD2,TRBJ2-3,TRBV7-3,once,CASSSQLAGGPDTQYF,TGTGCCAGCAGCTCTCAACTAGCGGGGGGGCCAGATACGCAGTATTTT
NA,TRBJ2-7,TRBV2,NA,CASLGWSGTLSYEQYF,TGTGCCAGCCTTGGGTGGAGCGGGACACTCAGCTACGAGCAGTACTTC
NA,TRBJ2-1,TRBV13,NA,CASSLGRGINEQFF,TGTGCCAGCAGCTTAGGGAGGGGGATCAATGAGCAGTTCTTC
NA,TRBJ2-2,TRBV7-3,NA,CASSAQSSNTGELFF,TGTGCCAGCAGCGCACAGTCTTCGAACACCGGGGAGCTGTTTTTT
TRBD2,TRBJ2-3,TRBV7-6,NA,CASSLGAGRGEADTQYF,TGTGCCAGCAGCTTAGGCGCTGGACGGGGGGAAGCAGATACGCAGTATTTT
TRBD2,TRBJ2-1,TRBV19,NA,CATSGLAGGDEQFF,TGTGCCACCTCTGGGCTAGCGGGGGGGGATGAGCAGTTCTTC
TRBD1,TRBJ2-7,TRBV10-2,few,CASSEWDRTYEQYF,TGCGCCAGCAGTGAATGGGACAGAACCTACGAGCAGTACTTC
NA,TRBJ1-2,TRBV28,NA,CASSRQVDGYTF,TGTGCCAGCAGCCGACAGGTAGATGGCTACACCTTC
TRBD1,TRBJ1-2,TRBV9,few,CASSGYRGANYGYTF,TGTGCCAGCAGCGGTTACAGGGGAGCTAACTATGGCTACACCTTC
NA,TRBJ1-3,TRBV2,NA,CASRSGDLPSATIYF,TGTGCCAGCAGGTCAGGGGATCTCCCCTCGGCCACCATATATTTT
NA,TRBJ2-5,TRBV7-6,NA,CASSPRSSSIPSQETQYF,TGTGCCAGCAGCCCAAGATCTAGCTCCATACCATCCCAAGAGACCCAGTACTTC